This TCR beta chain was retrieved from a study of shared T cell receptors in the human thymus. V was cut by 2 bases and J by 0 bases, with 5 bases left in between. The CDR3 consists of 13 residues. CDR1 and CDR2 (germline): SGHDT, YYEEEE. Clones were read by immunoSEQ multiplex PCR, and TCRdb kept only the in-frame ones, dropping some. The sample lists hundreds of thousands of clones; approximately 90% were seen once. These records were also assigned to another study, of human thymus T cells. That investigation notes: Highly overlapping thymic repertoires among unrelated individuals were reported in related research.

This clonotype was sampled from a boy younger than two with a congenital heart defect. This chain connects TRBV5-6 to TRBJ1-1, with unresolved D. Sequencing was carried out using thymocytes. CDR3: CASSLTVNTEAFF. CDR3 sequence (DNA): TGTGCCAGCAGCTTAACGGTGAACACTGAAGCTTTCTTT.